This T cell receptor beta chain was captured in a study of beta chain features in type 1 diabetes. This clone was seen a handful of times. What it binds is unknown. All of the isolated RNA was reverse transcribed, so expressed TCRB transcripts were sequenced. Profiled with immunoSEQ multiplex PCR; TCRdb holds only in-frame clones, not every one. The sample holds 95,000 to 150,000 clones, 16% seen once. Study results and limitations: Type 1 diabetes patients had moderately but significantly shorter TCRB CDR3s in all four CD4+ subsets.

The CDR3 extends over 13 amino acids. Germline CDR1 reads WNHNN; CDR2 reads SYGVQD (reference sequence). The ends were cut back, 6 bases at V and 4 bases at J, with 10 bases in the middle. This TCR was sampled from a man aged 25-45 years with type 1 diabetes. The V call is TRBV10-1, the J call TRBJ2-1; D possibly uses TRBD1 or TRBD2 (5 bases each). Source material: central memory CD4+ T cells from blood. Here the CDR3 reads CASSPGPYNEQFF. In nucleotides, the CDR3 is TGCGCCAGCAGCCCGGGACCTTACAATGAGCAGTTCTTC.